Given below is one TCR beta chain in context. The antigen is unknown. This record comes from a study of cytomegalovirus exposure and HLA in healthy donors. On the study more broadly: Earlier, 100 million to 130 million unique TCR beta sequences were recovered from around 200 million T cells by an analysis. For the approximately 400 genotyped donors, roughly 81% fell within the Caucasian-associated ancestry cluster.

Whole-study results and caveats: Owing to their indistinguishability, certain V segments, notably TRBV6-2 and TRBV6-3, were excluded.

CDR3 length equals 17 residues. CDR1 and CDR2 from the germline V gene are SGHTA and FQGNSA. V shed 5 bases and J 8 bases; nucleotides not matched to a gene: 16. PCR amplification relied on 60 Vbeta primers (plus 13 Jbeta primers). Repertoires were generated with immunoSEQ multiplex PCR, while TCRdb's copy carries only in-frame clones and drops some. The sample has over 50,000 clones, about 80% seen once. Sequencing was carried out using PBMCs. The chain couples TRBV7-2 to TRBJ2-1, with 9 bases aligning to TRBD2. This TCR was recovered from a man in his fifties or sixties in good health and CMV-seropositive. The CDR3 sequence is CASSRRGAGGQADEQFF. The CDR3 region has the DNA TGTGCCAGCAGCCGAAGGGGGGCGGGAGGGCAGGCCGATGAGCAGTTCTTC.